The present entry profiles one TCR beta chain with its context. The CDR3 covers 15 residues. Trimming took 2 bases from V and 0 from J; bases not matched to a gene: 4. In germline, CDR1 is MNHEY, CDR2 SVGEGT. These data are taken from a study of blood T cell repertoires in COVID-19. At the level of the study: Spain, Italy and the United States supplied samples that represented acute and convalescent COVID-19.

Original methodology: Researchers report that nucleated cell counts were estimated from reference gene primer amplification. The table came from immunoSEQ multiplex PCR; TCRdb's copy has only in-frame clones and leaves some out. V and J calls and clone size are given by that table; D and trimming were obtained from the DNA. The table includes some 250,000 clones, 88% detected once. The material sequenced was peripheral blood. V usage is TRBV6-2 or TRBV6-3 and J usage is TRBJ2-7; 7 bases align to TRBD1. The source of this sequence is a woman aged 25-40 years with acute or convalescent COVID-19. CDR3 DNA: TGTGCCAGCAGTTACGAGGGGGCGAGCTCCTACGAGCAGTACTTC. Translated, it gives CASSYEGASSYEQYF.